Presented here are 6 T cell receptor beta chains from one specimen sequenced in a study of identical twins' blood T cells. Via MiXCR, TCRdb re-called the 5' RACE reads, giving one row per CDR3 protein. The repertoire has roughly 340,000 distinct CDR3 sequences, under 30% of them found once; the top ten carry around 5.6%. Sequencing was carried out using PBMCs. Every receptor here comes from a woman aged 18-50 years in good health.

Many counts were recorded for this clonotype. The chain's CDR3 is CASSLNRDNNQPQHF. CDR3 coding DNA: TGTGCCAGCTCCCTCAACCGGGACAACAATCAGCCCCAGCATTTT. This chain connects TRBV18 to TRBJ1-5; possible D gene TRBD1, 6 bases. Germline-derived CDR1 and CDR2 are KGHSH and LQKENI. Trimming took 6 bases from V and 3 from J, leaving 15 bases between them. The length of the CDR3 is 15 residues.

This clonotype was seen a few times. The gene calls are TRBV4-3 and TRBJ2-1; a weak D match, TRBD2 (5 bases). Trimming shortened V by 5 bases and J by 5 bases, and 13 bases separated the two germline ends. This CDR3 has 14 amino acids. Germline assignment: CDR1 LGHNA and CDR2 YSLEER. CDR3 bases: TGCGCCAGCAGCTTCGGGGTGGGAAACAATGAGCAGTTCTTC. Translation: CASSFGVGNNEQFF.

Turning to this clonotype: The germline gene is not matched at one end of the junction; a read error may be the cause. This chain connects TRBV10-3 to TRBJ1-2; D is perhaps TRBD1 (5 bases). The CDR3 loop spans 13 amino acids. Germline V gene sequence: CDR1 ENHRY, CDR2 SYGVKD. CDR3 sequence: CAINEGDSYGYTF. CDR3 DNA: TGTGCCATCAATGAGGGTGACAGCTATGGCTACACCTTC.

V usage is TRBV14 and J usage is TRBJ1-1; D unresolved. The CDR3 is 15 residues long. Looked up from germline, CDR1 is SGHDN and CDR2 is FVKESK. V was clipped by 2 bases and J by 1 base, with 11 bases between them. The CDR3 DNA reads as TGTGCCAGCAGCCAATGGGCAGACCCGAACACTGAAGCTTTCTTT. This codes for CASSQWADPNTEAFF.

This clonotype has only a few counts. V usage is TRBV29-1 and J usage is TRBJ1-5; 8 nucleotides line up with TRBD1. Trimming took 4 bases from V and 0 from J; bases not matched to a gene: 2. Germline CDR1 and CDR2: SQVTM and ANQGSEA. The CDR3 has 14 amino acids. DNA of the CDR3: TGCAGCGTTGTAGGGACAGGTAGCAATCAGCCCCAGCATTTT. Translating it yields CSVVGTGSNQPQHF.

A word on this clonotype: The junction and the germline gene differ at one end; a read error may be behind it. The chain joins TRBV28 to TRBJ2-3; no clear D gene. The length of the CDR3 is 14 residues. The germline V gene encodes CDR1 MDHEN and CDR2 SYDVKM. CDR3 bases: TGTGCCAGCAGTTCCATATCAACCACAGATGCGCAGTATTTT. Its translation: CASSSISTTDAQYF.